Each of the 7 T cell receptor beta chains below was sequenced from the same sample in a study of OX40 agonist ivuxolimab in advanced cancers. Clones were sequenced by immunoSEQ multiplex PCR, and TCRdb holds only the in-frame ones, with some missing. The sample has about 7,700 clones; 79% are singletons. The source was CD4+ or CD8+ T cells sorted from blood, collected in a trial of the OX40 agonist ivuxolimab. Every receptor here comes from an adult with an advanced solid tumor such as melanoma, head and neck, liver or kidney cancer.

This clone is medium-sized (0.01 to 0.1%). The V and J genes are TRBV5-6 and TRBJ1-5; D gene unclear. V lost 1 base and J 0 bases, leaving 5 bases between the germline ends. The CDR3 contains 14 residues. Germline CDR1 and CDR2: SGHDT and YYEEEE. The CDR3 DNA follows: TGTGCCAGCAGCTTGTCAGCTAGCAATCAGCCCCAGCATTTT. Translation gives CASSLSASNQPQHF. The full variable domain, completed using reference TRBV5-6 and TRBJ1-5, is DAGVTQSPTHLIKTRGQQVTLRCSPKSGHDTVSWYQQALGQGPQFIFQYYEEEERQRGNFPDRFSGHQFPNYSSELNVNALLLGDSALYLCASSLSASNQPQHFGDGTRLSIL.

The chain employs TRBV27 and TRBJ2-3, with D possibly TRBD2 on 6 matching bases. The ends were cut back, 4 bases at V and 0 bases at J, with 17 bases in the middle. Germline-derived CDR1 and CDR2 are MNHEY and SMNVEV (reference sequence). The CDR3 runs to 17 residues. DNA for the CDR3: TGTGCCAGCAGTTACCTTGGGACTCCTAGTAGCACAGATACGCAGTATTTT. The encoded protein is CASSYLGTPSSTDTQYF.

The V and J genes are TRBV6-5 and TRBJ2-1; D uncertain. The CDR3 is made up of 12 amino acids. Germline assignment: CDR1 MNHEY and CDR2 SVGAGI. V shed 7 bases and J shed 9 bases, with 13 bases lying between them. CDR3 nucleotides: TGTGCCAGCACACAGCCTTGGGGTGAGCAGTTCTTC. This codes for CASTQPWGEQFF.

For this clone: One junction end does not reproduce the germline sequence, and a read error may be involved. The CDR3 DNA sequence: TGTGCCACCAGCCGAGAATCAGGACTTGATAATGAGCAGTTCTTC. Translating it yields CATSRESGLDNEQFF. J is TRBJ2-1 and V is TRBV15, with a weak D call TRBD2 (5 bases). The CDR3 totals 15 residues. CDR1 is LNHNV and CDR2 is YYDKDF in the germline V gene (reference sequence).

Judged by abundance, this clone is medium-sized. The V gene is TRBV19, the J gene TRBJ1-5; D is possibly TRBD1 (6 bases). CDR3 length: 17 amino acids. CDR1 and CDR2 (germline): LNHDA, SQIVND (reference sequence). The V end was cut by 0 bases, the J end by 0 bases, with 12 bases between. As DNA, the CDR3 is TGTGCCAGTAGTATAGACTCCGGGACACATAGCAATCAGCCCCAGCATTTT. Its translation: CASSIDSGTHSNQPQHF.

This clone appeared a few times. Different DNA sequences within this sample yield the same CDR3. The chain links TRBV28 to TRBJ2-4; tentatively, D is TRBD2 (6 bases). V gave up 6 bases and J gave up 0 bases, with 12 bases separating them. There are 15 residues in the CDR3. CDR1 is MDHEN, CDR2 SYDVKM, per germline. In DNA, the CDR3 is TGTGCCAGCAGCCCTCCCGGGGGAGCCAAAAACATTCAGTACTTC. Protein sequence: CASSPPGGAKNIQYF. Based on the CDR3 plus reference TRBV28 and TRBJ2-4, the full variable domain is DVKVTQSSRYLVKRTGEKVFLECVQDMDHENMFWYRQDPGLGLRLIYFSYDVKMKEKGDIPEGYSVSREKKERFSLILESASTNQTSMYLCASSPPGGAKNIQYFGAGTRLSVL.

The J gene is TRBJ1-1, the V gene TRBV4-3; 9 positions agree with TRBD1. The CDR3 runs to 15 residues. The ends lost 2 bases at V and 3 bases at J; junction bases unmatched: 4. The germline V gene has CDR1 LGHNA and CDR2 YSLEER. The CDR3, as DNA: TGCGCCAGCAGCCAATTTGGGGACAGGGACACTGAAGCTTTCTTT. It specifies CASSQFGDRDTEAFF.